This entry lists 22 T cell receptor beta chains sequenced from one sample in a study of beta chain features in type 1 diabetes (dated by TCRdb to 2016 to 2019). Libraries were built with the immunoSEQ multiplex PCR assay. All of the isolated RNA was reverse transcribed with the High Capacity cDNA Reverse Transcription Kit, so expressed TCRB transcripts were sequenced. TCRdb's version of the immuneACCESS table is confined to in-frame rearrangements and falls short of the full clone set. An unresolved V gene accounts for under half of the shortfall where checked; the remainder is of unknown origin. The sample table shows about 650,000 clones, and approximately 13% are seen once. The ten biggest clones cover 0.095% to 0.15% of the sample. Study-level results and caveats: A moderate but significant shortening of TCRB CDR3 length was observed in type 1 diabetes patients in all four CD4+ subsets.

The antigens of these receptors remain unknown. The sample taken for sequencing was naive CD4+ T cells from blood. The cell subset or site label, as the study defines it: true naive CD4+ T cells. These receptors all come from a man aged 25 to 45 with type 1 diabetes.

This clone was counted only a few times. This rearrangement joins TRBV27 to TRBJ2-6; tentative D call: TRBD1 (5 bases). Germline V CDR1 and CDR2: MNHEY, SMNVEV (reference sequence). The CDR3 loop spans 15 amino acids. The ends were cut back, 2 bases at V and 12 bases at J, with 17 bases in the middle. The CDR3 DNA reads TGTGCCAGCAGTTTACAACCAGGGTTGGTTGGCGTCCTGACTTTC. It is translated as CASSLQPGLVGVLTF.

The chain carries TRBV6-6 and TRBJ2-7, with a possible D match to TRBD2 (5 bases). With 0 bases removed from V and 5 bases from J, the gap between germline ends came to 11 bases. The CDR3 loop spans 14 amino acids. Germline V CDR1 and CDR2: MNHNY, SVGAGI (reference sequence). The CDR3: CASSYSLRAHEQYF. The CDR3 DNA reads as TGTGCCAGCAGTTACTCGTTGCGGGCACACGAGCAGTACTTC.

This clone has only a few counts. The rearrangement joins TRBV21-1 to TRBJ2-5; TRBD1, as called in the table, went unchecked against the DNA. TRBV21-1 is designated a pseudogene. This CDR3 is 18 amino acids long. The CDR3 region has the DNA TGTGCCAGCCGCTGTAGCTACTCCAACAGGACCTTGGAGGAGACCCAGTACTTC. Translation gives CASRCSYSNRTLEETQYF.

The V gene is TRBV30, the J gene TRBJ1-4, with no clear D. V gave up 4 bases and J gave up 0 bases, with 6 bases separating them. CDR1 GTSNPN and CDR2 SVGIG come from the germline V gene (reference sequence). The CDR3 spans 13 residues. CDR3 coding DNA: TGTGCCTGGACCGGCTCAACTAATGAAAAACTGTTTTTT. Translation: CAWTGSTNEKLFF.

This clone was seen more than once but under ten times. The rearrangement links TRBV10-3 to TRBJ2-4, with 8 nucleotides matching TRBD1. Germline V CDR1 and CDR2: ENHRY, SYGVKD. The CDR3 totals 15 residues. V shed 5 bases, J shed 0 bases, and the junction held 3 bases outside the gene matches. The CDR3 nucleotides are TGTGCCATCAGTCAGGACAGGGTAGCCAAAAACATTCAGTACTTC. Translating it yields CAISQDRVAKNIQYF.

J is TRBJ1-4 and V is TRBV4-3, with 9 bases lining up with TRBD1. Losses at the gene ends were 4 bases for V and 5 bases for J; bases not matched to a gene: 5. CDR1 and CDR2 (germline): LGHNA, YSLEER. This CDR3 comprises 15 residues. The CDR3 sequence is CASSPRQGVNEKLFF. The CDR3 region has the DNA TGCGCCAGCAGCCCACGACAGGGGGTCAATGAAAAACTGTTTTTT.

CDR3 sequence: CSVEAREVMNTEAFF. CDR3 nucleotide sequence: TGCAGCGTTGAAGCCCGGGAGGTCATGAACACTGAAGCTTTCTTT. V gene TRBV29-1 combines with J gene TRBJ1-1; D ambiguous. V lost 1 base and J 0 bases, leaving 12 bases between the germline ends. The CDR3 loop spans 15 amino acids. Looked up from germline, CDR1 is SQVTM and CDR2 is ANQGSEA. The variable domain in full, completed from reference TRBV29-1 and TRBJ1-1, reads SAVISQKPSRDICQRGTSLTIQCQVDSQVTMMFWYRQQPGQSLTLIATANQGSEATYESGFVIDKFPISRPNLTFSTLTVSNMSPEDSSIYLCSVEAREVMNTEAFFGQGTRLTVV.

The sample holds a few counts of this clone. The CDR3 bases are TGTGCCAGCAGCCGAGGGGAGGGGTCTAACTCCTACGAGCAGTACTTC. Amino acid sequence: CASSRGEGSNSYEQYF. The chain has TRBV7-6 and TRBJ2-7; TRBD2 matches 7 bases. Germline CDR1 reads SGHVS; CDR2 reads FNYEAQ. The CDR3 runs 16 residues. V lost 5 bases to trimming and J lost 0 bases; unmatched junction nucleotides: 10.

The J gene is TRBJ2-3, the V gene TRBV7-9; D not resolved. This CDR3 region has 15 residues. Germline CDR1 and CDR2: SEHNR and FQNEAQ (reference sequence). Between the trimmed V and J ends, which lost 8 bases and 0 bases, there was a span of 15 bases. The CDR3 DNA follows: TGTGCCAGCTCCCGCTCGGCTATTAGCACAGATACGCAGTATTTT. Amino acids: CASSRSAISTDTQYF.

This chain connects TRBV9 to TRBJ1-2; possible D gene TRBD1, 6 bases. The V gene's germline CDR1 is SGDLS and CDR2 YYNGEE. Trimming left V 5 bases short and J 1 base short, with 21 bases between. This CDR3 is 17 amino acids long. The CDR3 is CASSTPGQSHRNYGYTF. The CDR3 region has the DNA TGTGCCAGCAGTACCCCGGGACAAAGCCACCGTAACTATGGCTACACCTTC.

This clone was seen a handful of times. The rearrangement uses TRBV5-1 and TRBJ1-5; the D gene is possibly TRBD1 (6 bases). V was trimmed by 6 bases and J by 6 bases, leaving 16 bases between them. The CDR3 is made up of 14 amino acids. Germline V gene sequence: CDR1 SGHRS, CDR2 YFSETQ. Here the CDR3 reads CASTLSPGAQPQHF. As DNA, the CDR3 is TGCGCCAGCACCCTAAGCCCAGGGGCTCAGCCCCAGCATTTT. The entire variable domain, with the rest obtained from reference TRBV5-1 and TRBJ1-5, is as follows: KAGVTQTPRYLIKTRGQQVTLSCSPISGHRSVSWYQQTPGQGLQFLFEYFSETQRNKGNFPGRFSGRQFSNSRSEMNVSTLELGDSALYLCASTLSPGAQPQHFGDGTRLSIL.

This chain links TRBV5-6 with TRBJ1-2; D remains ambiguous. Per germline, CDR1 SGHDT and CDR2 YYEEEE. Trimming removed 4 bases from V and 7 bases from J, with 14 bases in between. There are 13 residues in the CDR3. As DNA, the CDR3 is TGTGCCAGCAGCCCCGGTAGGCCGTCTGGCTACACCTTC. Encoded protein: CASSPGRPSGYTF.

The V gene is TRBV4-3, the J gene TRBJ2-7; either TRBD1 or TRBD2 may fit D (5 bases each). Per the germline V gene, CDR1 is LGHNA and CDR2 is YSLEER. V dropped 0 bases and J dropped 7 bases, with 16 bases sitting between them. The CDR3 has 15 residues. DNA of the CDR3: TGCGCCAGCAGCCAAGACCGGAAGGGGACGGGAGAGCAGTACTTC. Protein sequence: CASSQDRKGTGEQYF.

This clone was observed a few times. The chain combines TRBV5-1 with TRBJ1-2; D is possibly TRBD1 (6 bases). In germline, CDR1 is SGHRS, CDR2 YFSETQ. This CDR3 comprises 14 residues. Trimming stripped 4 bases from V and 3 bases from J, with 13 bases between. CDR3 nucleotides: TGCGCCAGCAGCCCGGACGGGGGCGACTATGGCTACACCTTC. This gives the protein CASSPDGGDYGYTF.

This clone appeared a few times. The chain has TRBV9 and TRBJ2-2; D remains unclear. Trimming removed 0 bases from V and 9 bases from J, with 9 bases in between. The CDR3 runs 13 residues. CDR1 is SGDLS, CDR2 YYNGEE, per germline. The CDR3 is CASSVGGIRELFF. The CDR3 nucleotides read TGTGCCAGCAGCGTAGGAGGCATCAGGGAGCTGTTTTTT. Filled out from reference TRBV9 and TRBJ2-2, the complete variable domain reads DSGVTQTPKHLITATGQRVTLRCSPRSGDLSVYWYQQSLDQGLQFLIQYYNGEERAKGNILERFSAQQFPDLHSELNLSSLELGDSALYFCASSVGGIRELFFGEGSRLTVL.

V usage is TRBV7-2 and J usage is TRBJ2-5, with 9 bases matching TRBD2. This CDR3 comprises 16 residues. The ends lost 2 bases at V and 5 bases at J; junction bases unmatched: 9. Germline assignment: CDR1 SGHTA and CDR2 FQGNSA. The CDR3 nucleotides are TGTGCCAGCAGCTTAACCCGACTAGCGGTTGGGGAGACCCAGTACTTC. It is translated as CASSLTRLAVGETQYF.

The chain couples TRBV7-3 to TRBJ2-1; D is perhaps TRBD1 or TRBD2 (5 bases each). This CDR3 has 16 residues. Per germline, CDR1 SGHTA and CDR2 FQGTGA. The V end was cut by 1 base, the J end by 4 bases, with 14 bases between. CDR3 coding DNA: TGTGCCAGCAGCTTAAGTCCAGGGAGCCCATACAATGAGCAGTTCTTC. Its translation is CASSLSPGSPYNEQFF.

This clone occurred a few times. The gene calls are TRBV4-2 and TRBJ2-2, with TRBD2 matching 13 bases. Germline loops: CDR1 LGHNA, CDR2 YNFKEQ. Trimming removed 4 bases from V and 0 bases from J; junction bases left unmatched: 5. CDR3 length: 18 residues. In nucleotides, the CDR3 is TGTGCCAGCAGCCCTGGACTAGCGGGGGCCGCGAACACCGGGGAGCTGTTTTTT. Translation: CASSPGLAGAANTGELFF.

The CDR3 loop reads CASSNGGRRARSEKLFF. In DNA form, the CDR3 reads TGTGCCAGCAGTAACGGTGGTCGCAGGGCTAGAAGCGAAAAACTGTTTTTT. This chain uses TRBV28 with TRBJ1-4, with D possibly being TRBD1 (5 bases). CDR3 size: 17 residues. Germline-derived CDR1 and CDR2 are MDHEN and SYDVKM. V lost 5 bases and J lost 8, with 24 bases in between.

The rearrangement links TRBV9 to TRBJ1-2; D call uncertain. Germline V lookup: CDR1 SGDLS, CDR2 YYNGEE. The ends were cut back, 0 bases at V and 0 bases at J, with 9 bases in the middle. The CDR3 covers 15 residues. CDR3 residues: CASSVGQYANYGYTF. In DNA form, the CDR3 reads TGTGCCAGCAGCGTAGGACAATACGCTAACTATGGCTACACCTTC.

CDR3 loop: CASSRDRANYGYTF. CDR3 DNA: TGTGCCAGCAGCCGCGACAGGGCTAACTATGGCTACACCTTC. The rearrangement uses TRBV7-9 and TRBJ1-2, with 7 bases aligning to TRBD1. V lost 5 bases and J lost 0; bases outside the gene matches: 3. Germline-derived CDR1 and CDR2 are SEHNR and FQNEAQ (reference sequence). The CDR3 runs 14 residues.

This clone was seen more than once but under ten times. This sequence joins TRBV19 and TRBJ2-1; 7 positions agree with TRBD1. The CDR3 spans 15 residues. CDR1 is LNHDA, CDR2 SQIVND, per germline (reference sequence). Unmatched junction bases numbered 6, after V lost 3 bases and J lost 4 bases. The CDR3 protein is CASSMGDRVYNEQFF. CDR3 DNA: TGTGCCAGTAGTATGGGAGACAGGGTTTACAATGAGCAGTTCTTC.